This note documents a single T cell receptor (beta chain) sequence. Its specificity is not known. Some clones are missing from TCRdb's copy, which holds only in-frame ones; the method was immunoSEQ multiplex PCR. The sample consists of 90,000 to 95,000 clones, about four fifths of them appearing once. Germline-derived CDR1 and CDR2 are SNHLY and FYNNEI. The length of the CDR3 is 11 residues. The germline V and J ends were trimmed by 6 bases and 4 bases, with 6 bases remaining between them. This sample is part of a study of radiotherapy plus CTLA-4 blockade in lung cancer. Notes on the study in general: Per reports, early blood T cell clone dynamics, plus interferon-beta, forecast response most strongly.

This sequence joins TRBV2 and TRBJ1-2; D is unresolved. This sequence originates from a human donor with non-small cell lung cancer who had stable disease on radiotherapy plus ipilimumab. The source material was peripheral blood, sampled from a patient treated with radiotherapy plus ipilimumab. The DNA of the CDR3 is TGTGCCAGCAGGGATGTCTATGGCTACACCTTC. It specifies CASRDVYGYTF.